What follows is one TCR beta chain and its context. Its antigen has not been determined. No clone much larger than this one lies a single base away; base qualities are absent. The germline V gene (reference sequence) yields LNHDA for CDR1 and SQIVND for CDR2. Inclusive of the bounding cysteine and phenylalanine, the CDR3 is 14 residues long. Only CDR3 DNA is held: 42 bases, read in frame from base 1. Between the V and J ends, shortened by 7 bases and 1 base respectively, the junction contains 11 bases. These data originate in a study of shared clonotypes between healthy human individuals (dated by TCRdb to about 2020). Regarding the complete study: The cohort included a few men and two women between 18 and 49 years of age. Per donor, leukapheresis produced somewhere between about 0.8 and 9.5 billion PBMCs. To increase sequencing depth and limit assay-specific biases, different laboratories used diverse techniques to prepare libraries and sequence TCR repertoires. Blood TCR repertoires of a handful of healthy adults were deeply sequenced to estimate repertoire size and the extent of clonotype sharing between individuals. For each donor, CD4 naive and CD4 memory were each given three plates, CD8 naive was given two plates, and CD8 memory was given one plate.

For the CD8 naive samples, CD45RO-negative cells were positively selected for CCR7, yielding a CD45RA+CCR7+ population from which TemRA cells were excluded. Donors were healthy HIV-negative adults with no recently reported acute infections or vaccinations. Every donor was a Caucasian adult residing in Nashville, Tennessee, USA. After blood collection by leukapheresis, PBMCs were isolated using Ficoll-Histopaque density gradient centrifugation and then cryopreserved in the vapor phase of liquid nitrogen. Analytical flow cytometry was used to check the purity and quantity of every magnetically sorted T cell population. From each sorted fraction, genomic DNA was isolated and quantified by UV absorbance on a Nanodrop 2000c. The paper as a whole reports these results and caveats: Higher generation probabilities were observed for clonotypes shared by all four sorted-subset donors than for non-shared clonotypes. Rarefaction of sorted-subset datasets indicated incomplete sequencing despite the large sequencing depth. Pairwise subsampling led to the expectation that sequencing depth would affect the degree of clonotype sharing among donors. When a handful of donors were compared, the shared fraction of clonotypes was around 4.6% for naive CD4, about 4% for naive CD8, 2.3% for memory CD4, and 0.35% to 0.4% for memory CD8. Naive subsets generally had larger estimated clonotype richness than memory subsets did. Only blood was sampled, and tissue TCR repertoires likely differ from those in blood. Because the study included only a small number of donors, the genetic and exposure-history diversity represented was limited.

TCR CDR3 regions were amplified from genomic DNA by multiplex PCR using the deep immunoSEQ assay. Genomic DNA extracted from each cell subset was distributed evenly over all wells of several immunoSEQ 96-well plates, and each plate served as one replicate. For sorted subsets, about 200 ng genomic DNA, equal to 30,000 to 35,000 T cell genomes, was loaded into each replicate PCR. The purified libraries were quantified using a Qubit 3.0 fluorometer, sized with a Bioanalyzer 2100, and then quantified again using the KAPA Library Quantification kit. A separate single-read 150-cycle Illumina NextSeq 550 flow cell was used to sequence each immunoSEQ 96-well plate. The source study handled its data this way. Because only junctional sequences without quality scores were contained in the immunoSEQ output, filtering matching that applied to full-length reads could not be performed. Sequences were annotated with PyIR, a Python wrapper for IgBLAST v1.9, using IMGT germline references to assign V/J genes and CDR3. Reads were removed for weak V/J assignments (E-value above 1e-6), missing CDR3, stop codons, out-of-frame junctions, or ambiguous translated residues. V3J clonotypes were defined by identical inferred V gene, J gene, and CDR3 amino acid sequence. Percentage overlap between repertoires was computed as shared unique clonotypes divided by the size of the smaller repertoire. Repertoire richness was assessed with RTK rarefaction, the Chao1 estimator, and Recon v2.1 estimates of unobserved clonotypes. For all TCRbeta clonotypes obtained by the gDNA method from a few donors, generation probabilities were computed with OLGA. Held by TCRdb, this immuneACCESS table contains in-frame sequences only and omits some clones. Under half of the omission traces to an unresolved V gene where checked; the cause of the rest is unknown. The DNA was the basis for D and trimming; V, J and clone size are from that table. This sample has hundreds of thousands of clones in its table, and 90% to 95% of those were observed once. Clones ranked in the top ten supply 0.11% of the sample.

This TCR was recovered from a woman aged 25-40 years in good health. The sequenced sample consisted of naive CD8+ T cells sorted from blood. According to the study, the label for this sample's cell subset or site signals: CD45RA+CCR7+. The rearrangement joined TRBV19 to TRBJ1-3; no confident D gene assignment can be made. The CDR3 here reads CASMEERSGNTIYF. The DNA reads TGTGCCAGTATGGAGGAGCGATCTGGAAACACCATATATTTT.